This T cell receptor (beta chain) is from a study of T cells in Graves' hyperthyroidism and ophthalmopathy. RNA transcripts were the template for amplifying TCR beta CDR3 regions. In the first-round RT-PCR of the TCR CDR3, the HTBI primer set was used. Using its own MiXCR run on the multiplex PCR reads, TCRdb lists one record per CDR3 protein. The sample has hundreds of thousands of distinct CDR3 sequences; 15% to 20% are singletons. V shed 2 bases and J shed 4 bases, with 9 bases lying between them. The CDR3 is 13 residues long. CDR1 and CDR2 (germline): SGHRS, YFSETQ. This TCR derives from a man between 40 and 49 years old with Graves' ophthalmopathy. Input material: blood. The chain combines TRBV5-1 with TRBJ2-5, with D unclear. The CDR3: CASSFGSPETQYF. Here the CDR3 DNA reads TGCGCCAGCAGCTTTGGCAGCCCAGAGACCCAGTACTTC.